The TCR beta chain under discussion was sequenced for a study of cytomegalovirus exposure and HLA in healthy donors. From germline, CDR1 is MNHNS and CDR2 SASEGT. This CDR3 is built from 13 residues. V was cut by 6 bases and J by 8 bases, with 16 bases left in between. The PCR made use of 60 Vbeta and 13 Jbeta primers. Generated by immunoSEQ multiplex PCR, the TCRdb table keeps only in-frame clones and is missing some. The table counts some 56,000 clones; less than 15% lies in the top ten. The V and J genes are TRBV6-1 and TRBJ1-1; TRBD1 is a possible D gene (6 bases). The TCR originated in a woman aged 25 to 45 in good health and CMV-seropositive. Sequencing was performed on PBMCs. The CDR3 DNA reads TGTGCCAGCAGCTGGGACATCGGGTTGGAAGCTTTCTTT. It codes for CASSWDIGLEAFF.